The 21 T cell receptor beta chains below were found in one sample sequenced in a study of T-cell memory formation after mild COVID-19. TCRdb reprocessed the 5' RACE reads with MiXCR, giving one entry per CDR3 protein. The sample holds approximately 300,000 distinct CDR3 sequences; 15% to 20% are singletons and the top ten take approximately 23%. Material for sequencing was PBMCs or a T cell subset sorted from them (not recorded which). Every receptor here comes from a man younger than 35 who had mild COVID-19 (a few samples of this study predate the infection). Cell type and time point are not known.

This clonotype has just a few counts. The chain links TRBV20-1 to TRBJ1-1; a possible D gene is TRBD1 (5 bases). Germline V gives CDR1 DFQATT, CDR2 SNEGSKA (reference sequence). The V end was cut by 4 bases, the J end by 1 base, with 13 bases between. The CDR3 consists of 14 residues. DNA of the CDR3: TGCAGTGCTACGGGAGGGGCTCAGAACACTGAAGCTTTCTTT. Its translation: CSATGGAQNTEAFF.

V and J are TRBV19 and TRBJ1-5; TRBD1 aligns across 9 bases. CDR3 length: 15 residues. The ends lost 9 bases at V and 10 bases at J; junction bases unmatched: 16. Per the germline V gene, CDR1 is LNHDA and CDR2 is SQIVND (reference sequence). CDR3 loop: CASDTQGAGIIPQHF. The CDR3, as DNA: TGTGCCAGCGATACACAGGGGGCAGGGATCATCCCCCAGCATTTT.

This clonotype was counted ten times or more. V gene TRBV5-1 combines with J gene TRBJ2-7; no clear D. Trimming removed 4 bases at V and 5 bases at J, with 19 bases between. The CDR3 has 15 residues. Looked up from germline, CDR1 is SGHRS and CDR2 is YFSETQ. This CDR3 reads CASSPAVLSENEQYF. CDR3 sequence (DNA): TGCGCCAGCAGCCCTGCGGTTCTCTCGGAGAACGAGCAGTACTTC. Based on the CDR3 plus reference TRBV5-1 and TRBJ2-7, the full variable domain is KAGVTQTPRYLIKTRGQQVTLSCSPISGHRSVSWYQQTPGQGLQFLFEYFSETQRNKGNFPGRFSGRQFSNSRSEMNVSTLELGDSALYLCASSPAVLSENEQYFGPGTRLTVT.

There are a few counts of this clonotype. The chain carries TRBV20-1 and TRBJ1-5; D is possibly TRBD1 (6 bases). Trimming shortened V by 4 bases and J by 2 bases, and 6 bases separated the two germline ends. The CDR3 runs 12 residues. Germline V gene lookup returns CDR1 DFQATT and CDR2 SNEGSKA (reference sequence). The CDR3 here is CSATGGNQPQHF. The CDR3 DNA reads TGCAGTGCTACAGGGGGCAATCAGCCCCAGCATTTT.

This sequence joins TRBV5-1 and TRBJ2-3; D not certain. V was shortened by 1 base and J by 2 bases, with 5 bases between the two germline ends. The CDR3 covers 13 residues. CDR1 and CDR2 from the germline V gene are SGHRS and YFSETQ. The CDR3: CASSLWATDTQYF. CDR3 in DNA: TGCGCCAGCAGCTTGTGGGCCACAGATACGCAGTATTTT.

The chain uses TRBV5-1 and TRBJ2-1, with a possible D match to TRBD1 (6 bases). The germline V gene encodes CDR1 SGHRS and CDR2 YFSETQ. The CDR3 contains 14 residues. V shed 2 bases and J shed 9 bases, with 15 bases lying between them. The CDR3 here is CASSLLTQGTEQFF. The CDR3 DNA reads as TGCGCCAGCAGCTTACTGACTCAGGGGACTGAGCAGTTCTTC.

This clonotype was picked up a small number of times. The chain combines TRBV27 with TRBJ1-1, with D perhaps TRBD1 (5 bases). V was cut by 4 bases and J by 4 bases, with 13 bases left in between. The germline V gene encodes CDR1 MNHEY and CDR2 SMNVEV (reference sequence). The CDR3 loop spans 14 amino acids. CDR3 sequence (DNA): TGTGCCAGCAGTTCCTTGGGGCAGGGCACTGAAGCTTTCTTT. It encodes CASSSLGQGTEAFF.

This chain links TRBV29-1 with TRBJ1-2; unclear D gene. The CDR3 spans 14 residues. Germline values: CDR1 SQVTM, CDR2 ANQGSEA. V lost 4 bases and J 3 bases, leaving 15 bases between the germline ends. The CDR3, as DNA: TGCAGCGTTGCCCCGACCTATGGTGACTATGGCTACACCTTC. Translation: CSVAPTYGDYGYTF.

This clonotype has just a few counts. The chain joins TRBV12-3 or TRBV12-4 to TRBJ2-1, with D perhaps TRBD2 (5 bases). Trimming removed 6 bases from V and 5 bases from J, with 11 bases in between. The CDR3 loop spans 13 amino acids. DNA for the CDR3: TGTGCCAGCAGCCCGGGGTTCAACAATGAGCAGTTCTTC. Encoded protein: CASSPGFNNEQFF.

The chain couples TRBV7-9 to TRBJ2-7; D might be TRBD1 (6 bases). The CDR3 has 14 residues. Germline CDR1 is SEHNR and CDR2 is FQNEAQ (reference sequence). V lost 2 bases to trimming and J lost 6 bases, with 14 bases between them. The CDR3: CASSLSGQRFEQYF. As DNA, the CDR3 is TGTGCCAGCAGCTTATCAGGACAGCGTTTCGAGCAGTACTTC.

This clonotype appeared a few times. This may be a read error: a much more frequent sequence differs by one nucleotide. The chain recombines TRBV12-3 or TRBV12-4 with TRBJ1-6; a possible D gene is TRBD1 (5 bases). CDR3 size: 14 residues. The CDR3 sequence is CASSYQGNNSPLNF. Written as DNA, the CDR3 is TGTGCCAGCAGTTACCAGGGCAATAATTCACCCCTCAACTTT.

This clonotype was recorded a few times. The genes are TRBV5-1 and TRBJ2-7; 8 nucleotides match TRBD1. CDR3 length: 13 amino acids. Germline V gives CDR1 SGHRS, CDR2 YFSETQ. Unmatched junction bases numbered 5, after V lost 5 bases and J lost 4 bases. The CDR3 sequence is CASRKDREYEQYV. CDR3 bases: TGCGCCAGCAGGAAGGACAGGGAATACGAGCAGTACGTC.

The chain employs TRBV12-3 or TRBV12-4 and TRBJ1-1; tentative D call: TRBD1 (6 bases). Trimming pared 6 bases from V and 11 bases from J, leaving 22 bases between. There are 14 residues in the CDR3. The CDR3 nucleotides read TGTGCCAGCAGCCCACAGGGACCCTACTTTAAGGCTTTCTTT. Its protein is CASSPQGPYFKAFF.

The rearrangement uses TRBV5-1 and TRBJ2-7; TRBD2 matches at 10 bases. Trimming took 0 bases from V and 2 from J; bases not matched to a gene: 2. The CDR3 loop spans 15 amino acids. From germline, CDR1 is SGHRS and CDR2 YFSETQ. CDR3 coding DNA: TGCGCCAGCAGCTTGGTAGCGGGGGGCGCCTACGAGCAGTACTTC. This encodes CASSLVAGGAYEQYF. Based on the CDR3 plus reference TRBV5-1 and TRBJ2-7, the full variable domain is KAGVTQTPRYLIKTRGQQVTLSCSPISGHRSVSWYQQTPGQGLQFLFEYFSETQRNKGNFPGRFSGRQFSNSRSEMNVSTLELGDSALYLCASSLVAGGAYEQYFGPGTRLTVT.

This clonotype was picked up a small number of times. CDR3 sequence reads: CASSLQAPIQETQYF. The CDR3 DNA reads TGTGCCAGCAGCTTACAGGCGCCCATCCAAGAGACCCAGTACTTC. J is TRBJ2-5 and V is TRBV11-1; no firm D call. Trimming took off 2 bases at V and 1 base at J, with 11 bases between the two ends. CDR1 and CDR2 from the germline V gene are SGHAT and FQDESV (reference sequence). This CDR3 is built from 15 residues.

This clonotype turned up a few times. This chain joins TRBV20-1 and TRBJ2-4; D call uncertain. Germline lookup yields CDR1 DFQATT and CDR2 SNEGSKA (reference sequence). The CDR3 is made up of 14 amino acids. Deletions cut 6 bases from V and 0 bases from J, with 12 bases between. CDR3 residues: CSARGRLAKNIQYF. CDR3 DNA sequence: TGCAGTGCCCGCGGACGGCTAGCCAAAAACATTCAGTACTTC.

The rearrangement uses TRBV5-1 and TRBJ1-4; tentative D call: TRBD1 (6 bases). CDR1 and CDR2 from the germline V gene are SGHRS and YFSETQ. V was cut by 0 bases and J by 8 bases, with 11 bases left in between. The CDR3 spans 14 residues. The chain's CDR3 is CASSLEGGWEKLFF. The CDR3 nucleotides are TGCGCCAGCAGCTTGGAAGGGGGATGGGAAAAACTGTTTTTT.

This clonotype was seen more than once but under ten times. V and J are TRBV25-1 and TRBJ1-2, with D perhaps TRBD1 (5 bases). This CDR3 region has 15 residues. Deletions cut 6 bases from V and 2 bases from J, with 16 bases between. Germline CDR1 MGHDK, CDR2 SYGVNS. Here the CDR3 reads CASSRLSGQNYGYTF. In DNA, the CDR3 is TGTGCCAGCAGCCGACTATCGGGGCAGAACTATGGCTACACCTTC.

V and J are TRBV28 and TRBJ1-4; 7 bases agree with TRBD1. The germline CDR1 and CDR2 sequences are MDHEN and SYDVKM. The junction had 9 bases not matched to a gene; V was cut back by 7 bases and J by 7 bases. The CDR3 is 14 residues long. Here the CDR3 DNA reads TGTGCCAGCAAGCCAGGGGGGACAGTTGAAAAACTGTTTTTT. Residues: CASKPGGTVEKLFF.

The chain recombines TRBV5-1 with TRBJ1-1, with TRBD1 as a possible D gene (6 bases). V was pared by 4 bases and J by 8 bases, with 21 bases between. Germline V CDR1 and CDR2: SGHRS, YFSETQ. CDR3 length: 15 residues. CDR3 amino acids: CASSQQAGAGGEAFF. The CDR3 coding sequence is TGCGCCAGCAGCCAACAAGCAGGGGCTGGGGGAGAAGCTTTCTTT.

This clonotype showed up just a few times. The rearrangement uses TRBV4-3 and TRBJ1-3; no definite D call. Germline V gives CDR1 LGHNA, CDR2 YSLEER. Trimming pared 0 bases from V and 1 base from J, leaving 13 bases between. This CDR3 contains 17 residues. CDR3 in amino acids: CASSQESPAASGNTIYF. As DNA, the CDR3 is TGCGCCAGCAGCCAAGAGTCTCCGGCTGCGTCTGGAAACACCATATATTTT.